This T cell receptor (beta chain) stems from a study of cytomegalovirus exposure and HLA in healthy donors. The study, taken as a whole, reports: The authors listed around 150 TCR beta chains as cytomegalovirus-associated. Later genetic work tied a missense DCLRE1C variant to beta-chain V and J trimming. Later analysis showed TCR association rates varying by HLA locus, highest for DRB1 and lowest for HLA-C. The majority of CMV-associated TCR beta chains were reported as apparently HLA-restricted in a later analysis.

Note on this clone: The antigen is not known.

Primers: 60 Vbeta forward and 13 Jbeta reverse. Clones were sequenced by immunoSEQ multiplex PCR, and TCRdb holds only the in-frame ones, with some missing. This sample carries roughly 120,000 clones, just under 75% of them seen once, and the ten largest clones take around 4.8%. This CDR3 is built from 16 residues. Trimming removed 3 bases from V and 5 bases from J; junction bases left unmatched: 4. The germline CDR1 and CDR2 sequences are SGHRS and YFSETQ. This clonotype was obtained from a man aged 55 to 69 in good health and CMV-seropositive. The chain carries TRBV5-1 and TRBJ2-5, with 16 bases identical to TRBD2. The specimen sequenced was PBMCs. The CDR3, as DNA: TGCGCCAGCAGCTCTGGGACTAGCGGGGGGGTGGAGACCCAGTACTTC. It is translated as CASSSGTSGGVETQYF.